This T cell receptor (beta chain) emerged from a study of T cells after yellow fever vaccination. Using its own MiXCR run on the 5' RACE reads, TCRdb lists one record per CDR3 protein. The sample yields some 390,000 distinct CDR3 sequences, about 6.2% seen once. A few counts support this clonotype. This sample comprised PBMCs, obtained 5 days after the yellow fever booster vaccination. The receptor was derived from a man aged 30 to 45 who received the YFV17D yellow fever vaccine.

The CDR3 region is CASSLGLRDNEQFF. CDR3 in DNA: TGTGCCAGCAGTTTAGGTCTTAGAGACAATGAGCAGTTCTTC. The V call is TRBV12-3 or TRBV12-4, the J call TRBJ2-1; D is unclear. CDR3 size: 14 residues. V was shortened by 1 base and J by 5 bases, with 9 bases between the two germline ends.